The clone carrying this T cell receptor (beta chain) came up a few times. Its specificity is not known. The sample comes from a study of beta chain features in type 1 diabetes. The CDR3 covers 15 residues. Germline V gene data show CDR1 as LNHDA and CDR2 as SQIVND (reference sequence). V trimming: 5 bases; J trimming: 7 bases; junction bases outside the gene matches: 10. Overall study results and limits: TCRB CDR3 length was moderately but significantly reduced in all four CD4+ subsets of Type 1 diabetes patients. TCRB repertoires of naive, central memory and Treg cells appeared more similar among patients than among healthy donors. cDNA sequencing could over-represent cells with high TCR expression.

Every bit of the isolated RNA underwent reverse transcription, so sequencing read expressed TCRB transcripts. Approximately 3.5 million reads, on average, came from each naive, central memory and regulatory T cell sample. Clones were read by immunoSEQ multiplex PCR, and TCRdb kept only the in-frame ones, dropping some. The sample shows 350,000 to 450,000 clones, about 12% of them seen only once. The receptor comes from a woman between 18 and 29 years old with type 1 diabetes. Material for sequencing was naive CD4+ T cells from blood. The J gene is TRBJ2-1, the V gene TRBV19; 8 positions agree with TRBD1. The CDR3 loop is CASSVHYTGGNEQFF. CDR3 in DNA: TGTGCCAGTAGTGTTCACTACACAGGGGGGAATGAGCAGTTCTTC.